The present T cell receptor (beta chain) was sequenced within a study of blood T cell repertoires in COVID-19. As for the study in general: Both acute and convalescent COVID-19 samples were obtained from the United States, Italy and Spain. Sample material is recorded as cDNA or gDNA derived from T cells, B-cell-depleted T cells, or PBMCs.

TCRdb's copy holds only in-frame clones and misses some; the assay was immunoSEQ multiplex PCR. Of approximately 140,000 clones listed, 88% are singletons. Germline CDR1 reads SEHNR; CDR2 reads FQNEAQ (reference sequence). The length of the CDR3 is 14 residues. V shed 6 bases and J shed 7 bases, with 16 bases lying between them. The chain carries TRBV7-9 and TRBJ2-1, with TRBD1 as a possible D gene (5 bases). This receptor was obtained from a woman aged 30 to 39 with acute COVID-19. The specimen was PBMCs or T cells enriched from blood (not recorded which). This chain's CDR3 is CASREDNSINEQFF. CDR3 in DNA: TGTGCCAGCAGAGAGGACAATTCCATAAATGAGCAGTTCTTC.